The clone carrying this T cell receptor beta chain was found once. The CDR3 contains 13 residues. The J segment lost 6 bases and the V segment lost 10 bases, leaving 8 bases of the junction unmatched. Looked up from germline, CDR1 is ENHRY and CDR2 is SYGVKD. The data derive from a study of blood T cell repertoires in COVID-19. As for the study in general: Collection of acute and convalescent COVID-19 samples took place in the United States, Italy and Spain. PBMCs, B-cell-depleted T cells, or T cells were the source of the cDNA or gDNA that made up the material.

Original methodology: Amplification of reference gene primers provided the estimated nucleated cell counts. Data came from immunoSEQ multiplex PCR; TCRdb stores just in-frame clones and leaves some out. V and J calls and clone size are those listed in that table; D and trimming were worked out from the DNA. The data show a few hundred thousand clones, approximately 89% seen once. This chain joins TRBV10-3 and TRBJ1-3; TRBD1 aligns across 8 bases. The sample comprised peripheral blood. The clonotype was recovered from a woman aged 45-60 years who had recovered from COVID-19. The CDR3 sequence is CATIRGLENTIYF. CDR3 bases: TGTGCCACCATCAGGGGGCTTGAAAACACCATATATTTT.